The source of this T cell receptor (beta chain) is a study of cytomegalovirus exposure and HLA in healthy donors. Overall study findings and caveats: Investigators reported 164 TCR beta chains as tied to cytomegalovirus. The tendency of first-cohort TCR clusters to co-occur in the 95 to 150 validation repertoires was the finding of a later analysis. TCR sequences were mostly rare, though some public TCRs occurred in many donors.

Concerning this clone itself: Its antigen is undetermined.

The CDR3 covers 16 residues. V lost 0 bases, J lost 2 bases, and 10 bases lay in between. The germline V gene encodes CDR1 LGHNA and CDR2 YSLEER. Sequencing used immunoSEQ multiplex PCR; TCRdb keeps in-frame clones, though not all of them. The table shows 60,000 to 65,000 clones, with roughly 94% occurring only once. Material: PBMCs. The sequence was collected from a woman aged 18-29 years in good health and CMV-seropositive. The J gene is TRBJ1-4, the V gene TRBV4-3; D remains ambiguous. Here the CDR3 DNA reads TGCGCCAGCAGCCAAGACCCGGGAGGTACTAATGAAAAACTGTTTTTT. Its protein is CASSQDPGGTNEKLFF.